What follows describes a single T cell receptor (beta chain). Original methodology: Amplification of reference gene primers provided the estimated nucleated cell counts. Repertoires were generated with immunoSEQ multiplex PCR, while TCRdb's copy carries only in-frame clones and drops some. That table gives V, J and clone size, and the DNA gave D and trimming. The table has some 150,000 clones, around 84% seen once. The data were taken from a study of blood T cell repertoires in COVID-19. Study-level background: Material from acute and convalescent COVID-19 was sourced from the United States, Italy and Spain. The analysed material was cDNA or gDNA that came from T cells, B-cell-depleted T cells, or PBMCs.

Per germline, CDR1 MDHEN and CDR2 SYDVKM. Unmatched junction bases numbered 10, after V lost 7 bases and J lost 5 bases. CDR3 size: 15 residues. This sequence was found in a man aged 55 to 70 with active or convalescent COVID-19. The sequencing sample was made of peripheral blood. V and J are TRBV28 and TRBJ2-1; 8 bases match TRBD1. The CDR3 bases are TGTGCCAGCACCTCCGGACAGGGTGGCCACAATGAGCAGTTCTTC. Protein product: CASTSGQGGHNEQFF.